The clone carrying this T cell receptor beta chain has a single count. The data derive from a study of blood T cell repertoires in COVID-19. About the study: Spain, Italy and the United States supplied samples that represented acute and convalescent COVID-19. PBMCs, B-cell-depleted T cells, or T cells provided the cDNA or gDNA that made up the material.

Participant age was about 18 to 89 years, and participants resided in fewer than 25 US areas. Data came from immunoSEQ multiplex PCR; TCRdb stores just in-frame clones and leaves some out. The sample has some 400,000 clones, more than 80% seen once. This CDR3 is 15 amino acids long. Per the germline V gene, CDR1 is MDHEN and CDR2 is SYDVKM. V lost 7 bases, J lost 6 bases, and 11 bases stayed unmatched. Sequenced sample: PBMCs or T cells enriched from blood (not recorded which). This chain links TRBV28 with TRBJ1-5, with 8 bases matching TRBD1. The sequence was collected from a man between 25 and 39 years old who had recovered from COVID-19. CDR3 nucleotides: TGTGCCAGCAAAAAATTGGACAGGGTTTTTCAGCCCCAGCATTTT. This translates into CASKKLDRVFQPQHF.